This T cell receptor beta chain came from a study of response to subunit inactivated influenza vaccine. TCRdb used MiXCR to reprocess the RT-PCR reads, holding one entry per CDR3 protein. The table has some 550,000 distinct CDR3 sequences, approximately 20% seen once. The germline V gene has CDR1 LGHDT and CDR2 YNNKEL (reference sequence). The CDR3 consists of 17 residues. Trimming took 0 bases from V and 4 from J; bases not matched to a gene: 5. This sample was shared with a second study, whose subject was T cells expressing NK-cell markers. From that study: UMIs accompanied the 5'RACE template switching by which TCR beta cDNA was made. Once again these clonotypes came out on top in the CD3+CD56-NKG2C+ fraction of four donors.

The receptor was isolated from a man aged 45 to 65 who received an inactivated influenza vaccine. This chain connects TRBV3-1 to TRBJ2-1; 11 bases line up with TRBD2. The sequenced sample was CD4+ T cells sorted from PBMCs, obtained 11 to 12 days after vaccination. The CDR3 DNA reads TGTGCCAGCAGCCAAGATGCCGGGACTAGCGGATACAATGAGCAGTTCTTC. It translates to CASSQDAGTSGYNEQFF.